These 19 T cell receptor beta chains came from one sample sequenced in a study of T cell responses to AZD1222 COVID-19 vaccine. The data were produced by immunoSEQ multiplex PCR, yet TCRdb's version contains in-frame clones alone and is incomplete. The sample lists tens of thousands of clones; less than 90% were seen once. The starting material was peripheral blood, obtained on day 0 of AZD1222 vaccination. Receptor source: an adult in good health.

The rearrangement links TRBV4-1 to TRBJ2-7; 7 bases are shared with TRBD2. Germline values: CDR1 MGHRA, CDR2 YSYEKL. V shed 6 bases, J shed 6 bases, and the junction held 8 bases outside the gene matches. The length of the CDR3 is 13 residues. The DNA for the CDR3 is TGCGCCAGCAGTGCGGGAGCGCCGAGCGAGCAGTACTTC. It codes for CASSAGAPSEQYF.

This chain joins TRBV9 and TRBJ2-1, with D hard to call. Trimming pared 0 bases from V and 4 bases from J, leaving 8 bases between. From germline, CDR1 is SGDLS and CDR2 YYNGEE. CDR3 length: 14 residues. The CDR3 protein is CASSVAGRYNEQFF. The CDR3 DNA reads as TGTGCCAGCAGCGTAGCTGGCCGTTACAATGAGCAGTTCTTC.

The chain has TRBV5-4 and TRBJ1-2; D not certain. Germline V gene lookup returns CDR1 SGHNT and CDR2 YYREEE (reference sequence). The CDR3 has 12 residues. V lost 4 bases and J 8 bases, leaving 12 bases between the germline ends. The CDR3 region has the DNA TGTGCCAGCAGCCACCGTAGCGAGGGCTACACCTTC. Its protein product is CASSHRSEGYTF.

The genes are TRBV3-1 (or the pseudogene TRBV3-2) and TRBJ1-2; D unclear. Looked up from germline, CDR1 is LGHDT and CDR2 is YNNKEL (reference sequence). The ends were cut back, 1 base at V and 2 bases at J, with 8 bases in the middle. The CDR3 is 14 amino acids. The CDR3 nucleotides read TGTGCCAGCAGCCAAGTTTCGAGCAACTATGGCTACACCTTC. Its protein is CASSQVSSNYGYTF.

The rearrangement joins TRBV11-3 to TRBJ1-1, with D possibly TRBD1 on 6 matching bases. The CDR3 covers 18 residues. Trimming cost V 5 bases and J 2 bases, with 24 bases left between them. CDR1 is SGHNT and CDR2 is YENEEA in the germline V gene. The CDR3 DNA is TGTGCCAGCAGCGCCCGAGGACGGGGGGCCTTAGTCAACACTGAAGCTTTCTTT. Its translation is CASSARGRGALVNTEAFF.

The chain has TRBV7-8 and TRBJ2-7; 7 nucleotides line up with TRBD1. The CDR3 totals 15 residues. V shed 5 bases, J shed 2 bases, and the junction held 9 bases outside the gene matches. Germline V CDR1 and CDR2: SGHVS, FQNEAQ. DNA of the CDR3: TGTGCCAGCAGCCTCATTCGGGGACAGCCCTACGAGCAGTACTTC. Translating it yields CASSLIRGQPYEQYF.

The gene calls are TRBV6-5 and TRBJ1-6; 7 bases agree with TRBD1. The J segment lost 5 bases and the V segment lost 9 bases, leaving 10 bases of the junction unmatched. Germline V gene data show CDR1 as MNHEY and CDR2 as SVGAGI. CDR3 size: 15 residues. CDR3 sequence (DNA): TGTGCCAGTCACAGGGGAAAGTCTGATAATTCACCCCTCCACTTT. Its translation is CASHRGKSDNSPLHF.

The rearrangement uses TRBV7-2 and TRBJ2-1; 12 bases fit TRBD2. Germline CDR1 is SGHTA and CDR2 is FQGNSA. V was pared by 1 base and J by 5 bases, with 9 bases of the junction left unmatched. This CDR3 comprises 18 residues. Here the CDR3 reads CASSLGPLTSGRHNEQFF. CDR3 DNA sequence: TGTGCCAGCAGCTTAGGACCCCTTACTAGCGGGAGGCACAATGAGCAGTTCTTC.

V usage is TRBV6-5 and J usage is TRBJ1-1; TRBD1 agrees at 7 bases. V was pared by 0 bases and J by 4 bases, with 2 bases of the junction left unmatched. The germline CDR1 and CDR2 sequences are MNHEY and SVGAGI. The CDR3 runs 14 residues. For the CDR3, the DNA is TGTGCCAGCAGTTACTCGACAGGGTCCACTGAAGCTTTCTTT. This encodes CASSYSTGSTEAFF.

The CDR3, as DNA: TGTGCCAGCAGCCGGGCGGCAGGGCCCTTAAATGAAAAACTGTTTTTT. Residues: CASSRAAGPLNEKLFF. This chain uses TRBV5-4 with TRBJ1-4; D might be TRBD1 (5 bases). Germline V gives CDR1 SGHNT, CDR2 YYREEE (reference sequence). The V end lost 4 bases, the J end lost 5 bases, and 18 bases lay between the germline ends. CDR3 length: 16 residues. The full variable domain, its missing parts supplied by reference TRBV5-4 and TRBJ1-4, is ETGVTQSPTHLIKTRGQQVTLRCSSQSGHNTVSWYQQALGQGPQFIFQYYREEENGRGNFPPRFSGLQFPNYSSELNVNALELDDSALYLCASSRAAGPLNEKLFFGSGTQLSVL.

This clone was detected only once. The chain is built from TRBV7-3 and TRBJ2-1; weak D call: TRBD1 (6 bases). The germline V and J ends were trimmed by 5 bases and 2 bases, with 13 bases remaining between them. CDR3 length: 15 amino acids. Germline V CDR1 and CDR2: SGHTA, FQGTGA. The CDR3 sequence: CASSPRGTTYNEQFF. The CDR3 nucleotides read TGTGCCAGCAGCCCACGTGGGACAACCTACAATGAGCAGTTCTTC.

The rearrangement links TRBV28 to TRBJ1-4; TRBD1 matches at 7 bases. The CDR3 contains 15 residues. CDR1 is MDHEN and CDR2 is SYDVKM in the germline V gene. With V trimmed by 5 bases and J by 4 bases, 7 bases remained unmatched. CDR3 DNA: TGTGCCAGCAGTCCCCTGACAGGGTATAATGAAAAACTGTTTTTT. It codes for CASSPLTGYNEKLFF.

The J gene is TRBJ1-5, the V gene TRBV19, with D perhaps matching TRBD1 (6 bases). V was clipped by 8 bases and J by 6 bases, with 44 bases between them. The germline CDR1 and CDR2 sequences are LNHDA and SQIVND (reference sequence). There are 23 residues in the CDR3. CDR3 region: CASGREGGAIGAGSTSAGQPQHF. Here the CDR3 DNA reads TGTGCCAGTGGCCGAGAGGGGGGGGCCATCGGGGCTGGTTCGACCTCTGCTGGTCAGCCCCAGCATTTT. Based on the CDR3 plus reference TRBV19 and TRBJ1-5, the full variable domain is DGGITQSPKYLFRKEGQNVTLSCEQNLNHDAMYWYRQDPGQGLRLIYYSQIVNDFQKGDIAEGYSVSREKKESFPLTVTSAQKNPTAFYLCASGREGGAIGAGSTSAGQPQHFGDGTRLSIL.

V is TRBV6-1 and J is TRBJ1-1; tentative D call: TRBD1 (6 bases). The CDR3 loop spans 14 amino acids. In germline, CDR1 is MNHNS, CDR2 SASEGT. V lost 1 base and J lost 7, with 13 bases in between. CDR3 region: CASSEGQASDEAFF. In nucleotides, the CDR3 is TGTGCCAGCAGTGAAGGACAGGCTTCAGATGAAGCTTTCTTT.

The chain recombines TRBV6-5 with TRBJ1-5; D might be TRBD1 (5 bases). This CDR3 region has 14 residues. Between the trimmed V and J ends, which lost 7 bases and 6 bases, there was a span of 16 bases. Looked up from germline, CDR1 is MNHEY and CDR2 is SVGAGI. CDR3 sequence (DNA): TGTGCCAGCATAGGGGTCCAGGGCAGTCAGCCCCAGCATTTT. This encodes CASIGVQGSQPQHF.

The chain links TRBV11-2 to TRBJ2-6, with D unresolved. This CDR3 has 17 amino acids. V lost 1 base to trimming and J lost 2 bases, with 12 bases between them. CDR1 and CDR2 from the germline V gene are SGHAT and FQNNGV. The DNA for the CDR3 is TGTGCCAGCAGCTTAGGACCTGGGCGCGCTGGGGCCAACGTCCTGACTTTC. Translated, it gives CASSLGPGRAGANVLTF.

The CDR3 reads CASSTPQGENYGYTF. The DNA of the CDR3 is TGTGCCAGCAGCACACCCCAGGGGGAAAACTATGGCTACACCTTC. The chain joins TRBV11-2 to TRBJ1-2; 7 bases map to TRBD1. The germline gives CDR1 SGHAT, CDR2 FQNNGV. The CDR3 is made up of 15 amino acids. The junction had 8 bases not matched to a gene; V was cut back by 5 bases and J by 2 bases.

CDR3 in amino acids: CASRTGARYEQYF. DNA of the CDR3: TGTGCCAGCAGAACAGGGGCTCGGTACGAGCAGTACTTC. This chain joins TRBV28 and TRBJ2-7; 7 bases map to TRBD1. The CDR3 is made up of 13 amino acids. V lost 6 bases, J lost 4 bases, and 6 bases stayed unmatched. Germline lookup yields CDR1 MDHEN and CDR2 SYDVKM.

About this clone itself: One end of the junction fails to match germline, which may point to a read error. V gene TRBV7-9 combines with J gene TRBJ2-3, with D perhaps TRBD2 (6 bases). Germline loops: CDR1 SEHNR, CDR2 FQNEAQ (reference sequence). The length of the CDR3 is 11 residues. As DNA, the CDR3 is TGTGCCAGCAGCCTAGCGGATACGCAGTATTTT. Amino acids: CASSLADTQYF.